Reported below is one TCR beta chain. What it recognizes is unknown. This specimen belongs to a study of T cells in Graves' hyperthyroidism and ophthalmopathy. Amplified TCR beta CDR3 regions came from RNA transcripts. RT-PCR in the first round (using the HTBI primer set) targeted the TCR CDR3. TCRdb used MiXCR to reprocess the multiplex PCR reads, holding one entry per CDR3 protein. The sample includes fewer than 800,000 distinct CDR3 sequences, roughly 15% seen only once; the top ten take around 8.1%. Broader study findings: Ophthalmopathy and stable hyperthyroidism were told apart by a 13 V-J model.

The ends lost 1 base at V and 5 bases at J; junction bases unmatched: 11. Looked up from germline, CDR1 is MGHRA and CDR2 is YSYEKL. The CDR3 sequence is 17 residues long. Absent ophthalmopathy progression within 18 months defined stable Graves' hyperthyroidism. Newly diagnosed hyperthyroidism, duration under 2 months, in patients aged 18 to 65. This clonotype was obtained from a man aged 18 to 30 with Graves' hyperthyroidism. The chain carries TRBV4-1 and TRBJ2-5; 9 nucleotides agree with TRBD2. The specimen was blood. CDR3 amino acids: CASSQGPRLAARETQYF. CDR3 DNA sequence: TGCGCCAGCAGCCAAGGTCCGAGACTAGCGGCTCGGGAGACCCAGTACTTC.